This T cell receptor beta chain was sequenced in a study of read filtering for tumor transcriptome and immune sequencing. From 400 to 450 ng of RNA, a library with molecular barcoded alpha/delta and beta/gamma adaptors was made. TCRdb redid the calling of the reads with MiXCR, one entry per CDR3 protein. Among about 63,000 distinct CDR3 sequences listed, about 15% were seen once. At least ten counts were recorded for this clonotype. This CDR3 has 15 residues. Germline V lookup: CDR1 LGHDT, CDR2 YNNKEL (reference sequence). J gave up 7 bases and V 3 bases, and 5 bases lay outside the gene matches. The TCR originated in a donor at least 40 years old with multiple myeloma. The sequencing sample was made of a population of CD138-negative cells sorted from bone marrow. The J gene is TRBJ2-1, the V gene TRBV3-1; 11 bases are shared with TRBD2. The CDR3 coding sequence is TGTGCCAGCAGCCACACTAGCGGGAGTCGGAATGAGCAGTTCTTC. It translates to CASSHTSGSRNEQFF.